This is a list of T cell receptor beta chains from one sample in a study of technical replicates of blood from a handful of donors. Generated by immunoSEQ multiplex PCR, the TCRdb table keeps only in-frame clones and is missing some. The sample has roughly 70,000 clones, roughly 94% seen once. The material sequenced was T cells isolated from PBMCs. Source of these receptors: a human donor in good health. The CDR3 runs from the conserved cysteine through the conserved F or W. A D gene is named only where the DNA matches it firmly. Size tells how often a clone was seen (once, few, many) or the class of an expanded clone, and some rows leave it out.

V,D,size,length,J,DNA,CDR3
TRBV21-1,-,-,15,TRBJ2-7,TGTGCCAGCAGCAGCGGGGTAGGACTTACCTACGAGCAGTACTTC,CASSSGVGLTYEQYF
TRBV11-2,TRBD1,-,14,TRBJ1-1,TGTGCCAGCAGCGTGACAGGGTCCAACACTGAAGCTTTCTTT,CASSVTGSNTEAFF
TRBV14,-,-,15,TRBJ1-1,TGTGCCAGCAGCCAGTCCGGGGAGCTTAACACTGAAGCTTTCTTT,CASSQSGELNTEAFF
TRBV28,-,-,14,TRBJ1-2,TGTGCCAGCAGTTTCCTTTTAACAGGGAATGGCTACACCTTC,CASSFLLTGNGYTF
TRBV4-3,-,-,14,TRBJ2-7,TGCGCCAGCAGCCATGGAAGATCAGGGGACGAGCAGTACTTC,CASSHGRSGDEQYF
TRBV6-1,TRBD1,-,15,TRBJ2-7,TGTGCCAGCAGTGAATCGGGGACAGGGGATCACGAGCAGTACTTC,CASSESGTGDHEQYF
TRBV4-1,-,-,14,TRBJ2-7,TGCGCCAGCAGCCACGTTTCCGGGAAGTACGAGCAGTACTTC,CASSHVSGKYEQYF
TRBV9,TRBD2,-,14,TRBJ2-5,TGTGCCAGCAGCGTGGGACTAGCGGTGGAGACCCAGTACTTC,CASSVGLAVETQYF
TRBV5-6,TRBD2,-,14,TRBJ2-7,TGTGCCAGCAGCCGAGGACTAGCCGGCGACGAGCAGTACTTC,CASSRGLAGDEQYF
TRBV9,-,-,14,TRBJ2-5,TGTGCCAGCGCCGACAGAAGCCTCCAAGAGACCCAGTACTTC,CASADRSLQETQYF
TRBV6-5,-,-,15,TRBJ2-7,TGTGCCAGCAGTCGTCCCTCAGGTAGTTCTGACGAGCAGTACTTC,CASSRPSGSSDEQYF
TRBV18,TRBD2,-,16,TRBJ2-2,TGTGCCAGCTCATCCGGACTAGCGGGACCCACCGGGGAGCTGTTTTTT,CASSSGLAGPTGELFF
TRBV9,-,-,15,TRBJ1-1,TGTGCCAGCAGCGTAGGGGGGAGGAACCCGACTGAAGCTTTCTTT,CASSVGGRNPTEAFF
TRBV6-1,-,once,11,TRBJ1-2,TGTGCCAGCAGTGTCTTCAGGGGCTACACCTTC,CASSVFRGYTF
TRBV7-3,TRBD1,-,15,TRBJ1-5,TGTGCCAGCAGCGCTGGGACAGGGCCCAATCAGCCCCAGCATTTT,CASSAGTGPNQPQHF